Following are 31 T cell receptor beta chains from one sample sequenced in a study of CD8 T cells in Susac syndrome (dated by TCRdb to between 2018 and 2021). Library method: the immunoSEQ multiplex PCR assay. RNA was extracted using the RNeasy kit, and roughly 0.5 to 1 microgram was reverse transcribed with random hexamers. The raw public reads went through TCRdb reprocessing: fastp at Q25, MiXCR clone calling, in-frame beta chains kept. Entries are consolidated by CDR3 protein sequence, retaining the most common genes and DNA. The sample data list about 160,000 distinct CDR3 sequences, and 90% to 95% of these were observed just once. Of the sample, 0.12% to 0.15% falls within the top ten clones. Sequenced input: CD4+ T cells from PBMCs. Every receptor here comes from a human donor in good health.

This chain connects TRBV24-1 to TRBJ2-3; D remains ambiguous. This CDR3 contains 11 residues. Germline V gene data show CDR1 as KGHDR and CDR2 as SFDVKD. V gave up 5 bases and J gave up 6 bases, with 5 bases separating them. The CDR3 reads CATSASDTQYF. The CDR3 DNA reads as TGTGCCACCAGTGCGTCGGATACGCAGTATTTT.

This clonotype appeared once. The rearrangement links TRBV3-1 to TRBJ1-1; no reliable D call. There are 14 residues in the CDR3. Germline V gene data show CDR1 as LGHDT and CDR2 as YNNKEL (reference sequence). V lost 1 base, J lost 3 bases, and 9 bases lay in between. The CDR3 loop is CASSQGYGDTEAFF. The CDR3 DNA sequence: TGTGCCAGCAGCCAAGGTTACGGGGACACTGAAGCTTTCTTT.

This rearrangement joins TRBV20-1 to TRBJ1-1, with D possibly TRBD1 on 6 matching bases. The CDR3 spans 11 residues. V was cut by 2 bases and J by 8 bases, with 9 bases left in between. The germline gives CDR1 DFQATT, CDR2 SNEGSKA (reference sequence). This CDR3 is CSARRGDEAFF. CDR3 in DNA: TGCAGTGCTAGAAGGGGGGACGAAGCTTTCTTT.

This CDR3 is CSATYDRDGYEQYF. CDR3 sequence (DNA): TGCAGTGCTACCTATGACAGGGATGGCTACGAGCAGTACTTC. This chain uses TRBV20-1 with TRBJ2-7; the match to TRBD1 covers 7 bases. CDR1 DFQATT and CDR2 SNEGSKA come from the germline V gene (reference sequence). J was trimmed by 3 bases and V by 4 bases; bases with no gene match: 9. The CDR3 is 14 residues long.

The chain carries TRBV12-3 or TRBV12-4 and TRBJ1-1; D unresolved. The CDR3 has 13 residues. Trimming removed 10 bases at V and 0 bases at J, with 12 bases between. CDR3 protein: CATHGVMNTEAFF. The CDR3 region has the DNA TGTGCCACCCATGGGGTCATGAACACTGAAGCTTTCTTT.

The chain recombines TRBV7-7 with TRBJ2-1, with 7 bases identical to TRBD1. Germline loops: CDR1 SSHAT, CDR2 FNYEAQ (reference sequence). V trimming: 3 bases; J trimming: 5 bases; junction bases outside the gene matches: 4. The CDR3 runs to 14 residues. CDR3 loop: CASSLGQSHNEQFF. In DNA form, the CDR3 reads TGTGCCAGCAGCTTGGGACAGAGCCACAATGAGCAGTTCTTC.

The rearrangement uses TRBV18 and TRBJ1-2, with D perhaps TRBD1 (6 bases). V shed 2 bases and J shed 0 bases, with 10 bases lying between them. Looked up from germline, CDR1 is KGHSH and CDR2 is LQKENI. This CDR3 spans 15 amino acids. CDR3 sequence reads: CASSPSAGANYGYTF. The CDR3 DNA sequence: TGTGCCAGCTCACCATCTGCAGGGGCTAACTATGGCTACACCTTC.

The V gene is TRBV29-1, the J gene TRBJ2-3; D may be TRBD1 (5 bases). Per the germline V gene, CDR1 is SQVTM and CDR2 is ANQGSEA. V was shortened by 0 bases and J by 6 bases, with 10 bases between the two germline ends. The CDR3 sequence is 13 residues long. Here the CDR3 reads CSVEDGAGDTQYF. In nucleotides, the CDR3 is TGCAGCGTTGAAGATGGGGCCGGCGATACGCAGTATTTT.

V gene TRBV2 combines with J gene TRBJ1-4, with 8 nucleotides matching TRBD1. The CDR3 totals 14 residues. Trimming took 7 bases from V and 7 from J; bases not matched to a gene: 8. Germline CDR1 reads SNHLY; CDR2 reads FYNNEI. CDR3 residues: CASTWQGAIEKLFF. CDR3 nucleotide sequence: TGTGCCAGCACATGGCAGGGGGCGATTGAAAAACTGTTTTTT. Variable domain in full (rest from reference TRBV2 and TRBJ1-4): EPEVTQTPSHQVTQMGQEVILRCVPISNHLYFYWYRQILGQKVEFLVSFYNNEISEKSEIFDDQFSVERPDGSNFTLKIRSTKLEDSAMYFCASTWQGAIEKLFFGSGTQLSVL.

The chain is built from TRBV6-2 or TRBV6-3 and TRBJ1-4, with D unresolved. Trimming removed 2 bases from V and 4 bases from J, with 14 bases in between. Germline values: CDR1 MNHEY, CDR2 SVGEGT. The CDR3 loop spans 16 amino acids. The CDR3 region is CASSYPGRSVNEKLFF. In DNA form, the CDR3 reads TGTGCCAGCAGTTACCCAGGACGGTCGGTTAATGAAAAACTGTTTTTT.

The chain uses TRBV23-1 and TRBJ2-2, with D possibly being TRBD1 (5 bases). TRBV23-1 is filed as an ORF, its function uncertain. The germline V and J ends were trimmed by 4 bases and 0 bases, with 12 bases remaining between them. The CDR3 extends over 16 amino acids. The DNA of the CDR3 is TGCGCCAGCAGTCCAGGGCACACTTCGAACACCGGGGAGCTGTTTTTT. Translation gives CASSPGHTSNTGELFF.

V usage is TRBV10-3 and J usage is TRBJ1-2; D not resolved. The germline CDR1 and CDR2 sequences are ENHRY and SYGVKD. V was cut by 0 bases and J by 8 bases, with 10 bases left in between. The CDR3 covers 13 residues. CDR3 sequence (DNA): TGTGCCATCAGTGAGTCGACGTTCGCCGGCTACACCTTC. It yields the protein CAISESTFAGYTF.

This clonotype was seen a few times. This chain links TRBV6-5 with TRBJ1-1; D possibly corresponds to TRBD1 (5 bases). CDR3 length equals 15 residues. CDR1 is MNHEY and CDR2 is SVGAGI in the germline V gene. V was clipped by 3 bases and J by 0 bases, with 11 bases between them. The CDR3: CASSYSDRMNTEAFF. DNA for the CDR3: TGTGCCAGCAGTTATTCTGACAGAATGAACACTGAAGCTTTCTTT.

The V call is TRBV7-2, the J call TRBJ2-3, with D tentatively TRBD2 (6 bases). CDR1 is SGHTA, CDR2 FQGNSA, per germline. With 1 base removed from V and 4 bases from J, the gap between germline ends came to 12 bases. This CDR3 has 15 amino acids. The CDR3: CASSLVPRGADTQYF. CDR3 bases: TGTGCCAGCAGCTTAGTTCCGCGGGGTGCAGATACGCAGTATTTT.

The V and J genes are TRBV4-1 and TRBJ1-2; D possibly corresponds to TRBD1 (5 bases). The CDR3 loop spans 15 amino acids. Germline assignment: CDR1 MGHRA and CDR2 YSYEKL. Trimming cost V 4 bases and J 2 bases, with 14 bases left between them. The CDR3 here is CASSRGSEGNYGYTF. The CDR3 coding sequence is TGCGCCAGCAGCCGGGGGTCGGAGGGGAACTATGGCTACACCTTC.

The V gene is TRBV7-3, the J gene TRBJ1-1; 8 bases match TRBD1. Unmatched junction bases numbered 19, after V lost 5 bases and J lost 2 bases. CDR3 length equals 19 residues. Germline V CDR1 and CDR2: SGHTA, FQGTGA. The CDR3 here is CASSPWTRTGRRPNTEAFF. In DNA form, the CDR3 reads TGTGCCAGCAGCCCATGGACTCGGACAGGGAGGAGGCCCAACACTGAAGCTTTCTTT.

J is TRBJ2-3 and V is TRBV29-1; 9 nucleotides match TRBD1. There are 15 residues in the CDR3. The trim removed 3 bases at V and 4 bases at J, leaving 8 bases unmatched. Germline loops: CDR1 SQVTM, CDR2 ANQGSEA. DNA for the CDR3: TGCAGCGTTGATCTATGGGACAGGGAAGCAGATACGCAGTATTTT. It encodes CSVDLWDREADTQYF.

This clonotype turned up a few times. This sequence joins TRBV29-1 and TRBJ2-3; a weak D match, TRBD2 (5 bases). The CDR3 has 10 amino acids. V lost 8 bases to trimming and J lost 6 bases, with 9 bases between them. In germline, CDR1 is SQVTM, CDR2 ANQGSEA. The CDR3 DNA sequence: TGCAGCCTGAGGGAGGATACGCAGTATTTT. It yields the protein CSLREDTQYF.

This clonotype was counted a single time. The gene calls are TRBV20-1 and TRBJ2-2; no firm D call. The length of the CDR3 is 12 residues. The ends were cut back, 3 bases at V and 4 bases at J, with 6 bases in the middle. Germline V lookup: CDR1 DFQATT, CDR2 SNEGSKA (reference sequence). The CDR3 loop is CSASRPTGELFF. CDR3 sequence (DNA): TGCAGTGCTAGTCGTCCCACCGGGGAGCTGTTTTTT.

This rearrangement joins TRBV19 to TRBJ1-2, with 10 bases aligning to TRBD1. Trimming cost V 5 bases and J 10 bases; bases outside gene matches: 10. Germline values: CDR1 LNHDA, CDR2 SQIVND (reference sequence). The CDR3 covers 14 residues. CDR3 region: CASSALGQGRFYTF. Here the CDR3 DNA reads TGTGCCAGTAGTGCCCTGGGACAGGGGAGATTCTACACCTTC.

CDR3 sequence (DNA): TGTGCCAGCAGCCTCCTAACAGGGCACGAAGCTTTCTTT. Translating it yields CASSLLTGHEAFF. The rearrangement links TRBV7-8 to TRBJ1-1, with a tentative D call TRBD1 (6 bases). From germline, CDR1 is SGHVS and CDR2 FQNEAQ. With 5 bases removed from V and 8 bases from J, the gap between germline ends came to 15 bases. The CDR3 covers 13 residues.

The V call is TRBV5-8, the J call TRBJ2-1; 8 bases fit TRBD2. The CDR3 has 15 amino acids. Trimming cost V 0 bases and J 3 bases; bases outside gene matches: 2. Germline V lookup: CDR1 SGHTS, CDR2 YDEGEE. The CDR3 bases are TGTGCCAGCAGCTTGGCAAGCGGGGGCTACAATGAGCAGTTCTTC. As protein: CASSLASGGYNEQFF.

DNA of the CDR3: TGTGCCAGCAGTGAGGCAGGGGCCACTGAAGCTTTCTTT. Its translation is CASSEAGATEAFF. The chain couples TRBV2 to TRBJ1-1, with D perhaps matching TRBD1 (6 bases). CDR3 size: 13 residues. V lost 3 bases and J 4 bases, leaving 9 bases between the germline ends. CDR1 is SNHLY, CDR2 FYNNEI, per germline.

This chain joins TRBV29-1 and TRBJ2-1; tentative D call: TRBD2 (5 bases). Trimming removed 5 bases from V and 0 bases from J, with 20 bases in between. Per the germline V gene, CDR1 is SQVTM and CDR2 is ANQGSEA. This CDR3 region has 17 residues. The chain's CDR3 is CSVPRRSNPTSYNEQFF. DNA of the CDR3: TGCAGCGTTCCTCGGAGGTCAAATCCTACCTCCTACAATGAGCAGTTCTTC.

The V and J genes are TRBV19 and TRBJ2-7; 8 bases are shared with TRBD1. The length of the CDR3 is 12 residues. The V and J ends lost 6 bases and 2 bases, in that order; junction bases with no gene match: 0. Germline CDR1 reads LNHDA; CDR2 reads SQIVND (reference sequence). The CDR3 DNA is TGTGCCAGTAGGGACAGGGCCTACGAGCAGTACTTC. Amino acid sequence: CASRDRAYEQYF.

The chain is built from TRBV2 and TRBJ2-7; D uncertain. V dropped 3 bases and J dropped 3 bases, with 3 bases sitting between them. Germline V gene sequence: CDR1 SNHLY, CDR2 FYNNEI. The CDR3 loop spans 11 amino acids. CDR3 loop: CASSDYYEQYF. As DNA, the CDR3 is TGTGCCAGCAGTGATTACTACGAGCAGTACTTC.

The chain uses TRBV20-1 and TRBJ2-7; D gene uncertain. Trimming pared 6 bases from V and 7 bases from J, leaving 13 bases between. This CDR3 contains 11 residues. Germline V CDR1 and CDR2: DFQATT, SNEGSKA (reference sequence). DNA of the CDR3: TGCAGTGCCCGCGCGGACGGAGAGCAGTACTTC. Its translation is CSARADGEQYF.

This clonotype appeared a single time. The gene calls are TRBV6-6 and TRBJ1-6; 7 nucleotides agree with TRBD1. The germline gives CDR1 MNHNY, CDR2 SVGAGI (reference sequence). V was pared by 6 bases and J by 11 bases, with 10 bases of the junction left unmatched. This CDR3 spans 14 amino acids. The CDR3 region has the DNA TGTGCCAGCAGGGACAGGCTGGGATCGGCACCCCTCCACTTT. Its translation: CASRDRLGSAPLHF.

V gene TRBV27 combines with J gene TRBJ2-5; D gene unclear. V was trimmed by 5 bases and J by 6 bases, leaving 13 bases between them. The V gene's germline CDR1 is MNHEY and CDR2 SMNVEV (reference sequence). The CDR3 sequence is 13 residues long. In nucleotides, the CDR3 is TGTGCCAGCAGTCCCCTGGGGAAGAAGACCCAGTACTTC. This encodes CASSPLGKKTQYF.

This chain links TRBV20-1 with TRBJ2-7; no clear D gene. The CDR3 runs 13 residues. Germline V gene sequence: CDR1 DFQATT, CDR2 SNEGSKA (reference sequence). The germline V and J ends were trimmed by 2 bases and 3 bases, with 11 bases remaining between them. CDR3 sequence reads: CSARRVNFYEQYF. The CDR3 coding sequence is TGCAGTGCTAGAAGGGTAAATTTCTACGAGCAGTACTTC.

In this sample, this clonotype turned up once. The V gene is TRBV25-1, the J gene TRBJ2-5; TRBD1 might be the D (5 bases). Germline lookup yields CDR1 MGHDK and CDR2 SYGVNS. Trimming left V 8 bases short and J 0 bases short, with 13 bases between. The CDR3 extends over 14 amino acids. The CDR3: CASASPTDQETQYF. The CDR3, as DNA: TGTGCCAGCGCGAGCCCGACAGACCAAGAGACCCAGTACTTC. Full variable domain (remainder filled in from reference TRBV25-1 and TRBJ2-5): EADIYQTPRYLVIGTGKKITLECSQTMGHDKMYWYQQDPGMELHLIHYSYGVNSTEKGDLSSESTVSRIRTEHFPLTLESARPSHTSQYLCASASPTDQETQYFGPGTRLLVL.